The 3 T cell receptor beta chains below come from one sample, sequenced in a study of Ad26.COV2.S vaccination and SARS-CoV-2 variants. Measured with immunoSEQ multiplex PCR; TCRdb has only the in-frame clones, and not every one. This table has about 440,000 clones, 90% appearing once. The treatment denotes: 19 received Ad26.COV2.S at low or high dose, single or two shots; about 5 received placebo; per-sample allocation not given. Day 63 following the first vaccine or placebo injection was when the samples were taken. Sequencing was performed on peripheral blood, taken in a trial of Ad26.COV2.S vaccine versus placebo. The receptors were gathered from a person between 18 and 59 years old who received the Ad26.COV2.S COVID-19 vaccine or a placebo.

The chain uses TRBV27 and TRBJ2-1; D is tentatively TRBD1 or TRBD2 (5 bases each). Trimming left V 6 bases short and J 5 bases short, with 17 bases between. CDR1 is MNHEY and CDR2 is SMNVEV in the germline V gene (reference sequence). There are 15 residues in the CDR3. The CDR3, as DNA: TGTGCCAGCAGGGGGCTCGCCGGGACCCACAATGAGCAGTTCTTC. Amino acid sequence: CASRGLAGTHNEQFF.

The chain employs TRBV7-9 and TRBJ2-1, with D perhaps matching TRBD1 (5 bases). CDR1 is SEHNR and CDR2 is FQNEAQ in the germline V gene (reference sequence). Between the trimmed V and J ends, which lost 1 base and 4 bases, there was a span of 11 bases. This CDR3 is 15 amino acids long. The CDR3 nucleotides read TGTGCCAGCAGCTTAGTCAGGGTGGAGTACAATGAGCAGTTCTTC. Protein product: CASSLVRVEYNEQFF.

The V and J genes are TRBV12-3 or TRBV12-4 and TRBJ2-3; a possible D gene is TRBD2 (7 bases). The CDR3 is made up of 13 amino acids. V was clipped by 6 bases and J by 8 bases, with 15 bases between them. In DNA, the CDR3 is TGTGCCAGCAGGGGGGGGGCTAAAGGTACGCAGTATTTT. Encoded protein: CASRGGAKGTQYF.